This T cell receptor (beta chain) is drawn from a study of cytomegalovirus exposure and HLA in healthy donors. Use of 60 Vbeta and 13 Jbeta primers characterized the PCR. Produced via immunoSEQ multiplex PCR; TCRdb's table is partial and in-frame only. The sample includes about 120,000 clones, 75% to 90% of them seen just once. This CDR3 contains 12 residues. The V and J ends lost 3 bases and 7 bases respectively, with 7 bases between them. The germline V gene encodes CDR1 SGHTA and CDR2 FQGTGA. In its sample, this clone was seen once. This clonotype was obtained from a female donor in good health and CMV-seropositive. The rearrangement links TRBV7-3 to TRBJ2-1, with D possibly being TRBD2 (5 bases). The source material was PBMCs. CDR3 protein: CASSFPGNEQFF. CDR3 nucleotides: TGTGCCAGCAGCTTTCCGGGGAATGAGCAGTTCTTC.